This T cell receptor (beta chain) appears in the sequencing data of a study of OX40 agonist ivuxolimab in advanced cancers. Study information: Age averaged roughly 60 years (range roughly 23 to 85), and 82.7% were male.

Some clones are missing from TCRdb's copy, which holds only in-frame ones; the method was immunoSEQ multiplex PCR. The sample yields tens of thousands of clones, about 88% seen once. The CDR3 has 13 residues. Germline loops: CDR1 KGHSH, CDR2 LQKENI. V dropped 5 bases and J dropped 7; count of bases not matched to a gene: 4. Here the sequenced sample was CD4+ or CD8+ T cells sorted from blood, taken in a trial of the OX40 agonist ivuxolimab. This rearrangement joins TRBV18 to TRBJ1-4; TRBD1 matches at 7 bases. The clonotype comes from an adult with an advanced solid tumor such as melanoma, head and neck, liver or kidney cancer. CDR3 sequence (DNA): TGTGCCAGCTCAGAACAGGGGTCTGAAAAACTGTTTTTT. Translation: CASSEQGSEKLFF. The full variable domain, rest sourced from reference TRBV18 and TRBJ1-4, is NAGVMQNPRHLVRRRGQEARLRCSPMKGHSHVYWYRQLPEEGLKFMVYLQKENIIDESGMPKERFSAEFPKEGPSILRIQQVVRGDSAAYFCASSEQGSEKLFFGSGTQLSVL.